This TCR beta chain was observed in a study of CD8+CD57+ T cells in acquired aplastic anemia. For the study at large: DNA recovered from sorted CD4+ and CD8+ cells had a mean of approximately 3.5 ug.

On this clonotype: What it binds is unknown.

CDR3 and TCR beta VDJ profiling relied on a genomic DNA template. A single record per CDR3 protein comes from TCRdb applying MiXCR to the reads. Of about 270,000 distinct CDR3 sequences in the sample, roughly half are singletons; the top ten hold 7% to 9%. Findings and caveats of the study: Patients had roughly 30 CD8+ CDR3 sequences in common with controls (the shared set).

The V gene lost 2 bases and the J gene lost 5 bases, with 11 bases spanning the gap. There are 14 residues in the CDR3. Germline V gene data show CDR1 as WNHNN and CDR2 as SYGVQD (reference sequence). The sequenced material came from sorted CD4+, CD8+, or CD8+CD57+ T cells (not recorded which) from PBMCs. The source of this sequence is a human donor with severe aplastic anemia or a healthy control (not recorded which). This chain connects TRBV10-1 to TRBJ2-3; D ambiguous. The CDR3 region has the DNA TGCGCCAGCAGTGAGAGAAGGGATGGAGATACGCAGTATTTT. Amino acid sequence: CASSERRDGDTQYF.